This TCR beta chain was sequenced in a study of blood T cell repertoires in COVID-19. Study background: T cells, B-cell-depleted T cells, or PBMCs supplied cDNA or gDNA.

Germline CDR1 reads KGHDR; CDR2 reads SFDVKD. The V end was cut by 4 bases, the J end by 7 bases, with 19 bases between. CDR3 length: 16 residues. Enrolment of Seattle patients took place during active infection, and they were followed longitudinally. Per the original methods: Amplification from reference gene primers served as the basis for estimated nucleated cell counts. The table came from immunoSEQ multiplex PCR; TCRdb's copy has only in-frame clones and leaves some out. V and J calls and clone size are given by that table; D and trimming were obtained from the DNA. The table includes about 300,000 clones, 85% to 90% detected once.

The chain couples TRBV24-1 to TRBJ2-1, with D tentatively TRBD1 (5 bases). The receptor's source is a woman in her forties or fifties with COVID-19, enrolled during active disease. The sample was peripheral blood. The CDR3 region is CATSDLQAPPGNEQFF. The CDR3 DNA follows: TGTGCCACCAGTGACTTACAGGCTCCCCCTGGGAATGAGCAGTTCTTC.